The 24 T cell receptor beta chains given below trace back to one sample, sequenced in a study of blood T cells in healthy people across ages. Alongside a J-beta primer mix, a sample-barcoded 5' primer served in a second PCR lasting 7 to 11 cycles. MiXCR, applied by TCRdb to the 5' RACE reads, yields one record per CDR3 protein. The sample includes some 1.6 million distinct CDR3 sequences, 34% seen only once; the top ten take about 11%. Specimen: blood. The origin of the receptors is a woman under 40 in good health.

This sequence joins TRBV12-3 or TRBV12-4 and TRBJ1-2; 9 bases map to TRBD1. There are 15 residues in the CDR3. V was clipped by 6 bases and J by 4 bases; unmatched bases: 9. The CDR3 sequence: CASSKQGARGYGYTF. CDR3 nucleotide sequence: TGTGCCAGCAGCAAACAGGGGGCCCGTGGCTATGGCTACACCTTC.

This chain links TRBV13 with TRBJ2-5; D might be TRBD1 (6 bases). The CDR3 contains 14 residues. Trimming stripped 8 bases from V and 4 bases from J, with 17 bases between. CDR1 is PRHDT and CDR2 is FYEKMQ in the germline V gene (reference sequence). CDR3 amino acids: CASRPGAGVETQYF. CDR3 nucleotide sequence: TGTGCCAGCCGTCCCGGGGCAGGGGTAGAGACCCAGTACTTC.

This clonotype was counted between two and nine times. The chain has TRBV20-1 and TRBJ2-1; D possibly matches TRBD1 or TRBD2 (7 bases each). The CDR3 length is 14 residues. Trimming cost V 4 bases and J 9 bases, with 19 bases left between them. Germline-derived CDR1 and CDR2 are DFQATT and SNEGSKA (reference sequence). The DNA of the CDR3 is TGCAGTGCTACGGGATTGACAGGGAGGGGTGAGCAGTTCTTC. Protein sequence: CSATGLTGRGEQFF.

The chain recombines TRBV18 with TRBJ2-1, with 7 nucleotides matching TRBD1. With V trimmed by 3 bases and J by 7 bases, 6 bases remained unmatched. There are 14 residues in the CDR3. Germline V gene sequence: CDR1 KGHSH, CDR2 LQKENI. The CDR3 sequence: CASSPAGGQNEQFF. The DNA for the CDR3 is TGTGCCAGCTCACCTGCAGGGGGACAGAATGAGCAGTTCTTC.

This clonotype came up once. V and J are TRBV5-5 and TRBJ2-7; 9 bases map to TRBD1. The J call may be wrong; the DNA end is better matched by TRBJ2-5. The CDR3 loop spans 16 amino acids. Germline CDR1 reads SGHKS; CDR2 reads YYEKEE (reference sequence). CDR3 protein: CASSMDDRGLGETQYF. In nucleotides, the CDR3 is TGTGCCAGCAGCATGGATGACAGGGGGTTAGGGGAGACCCAGTACTTC.

The table lists this clonotype with many counts. CDR3 in amino acids: CASSQDESETQYF. The CDR3 bases are TGTGCCAGCAGCCAAGACGAATCAGAGACCCAGTACTTC. This chain links TRBV4-2 with TRBJ2-5; D gene unclear. Germline V lookup: CDR1 LGHNA, CDR2 YNFKEQ. The germline V and J ends were trimmed by 0 bases and 4 bases, with 6 bases remaining between them. CDR3 length: 13 amino acids.

This chain uses TRBV15 with TRBJ1-5, with D unresolved. Deletions cut 3 bases from V and 11 bases from J, with 11 bases between. This CDR3 has 12 residues. Looked up from germline, CDR1 is LNHNV and CDR2 is YYDKDF (reference sequence). CDR3 nucleotides: TGTGCCACCAGCAGCGGAACTTCGACCCAGCATTTT. Amino acids: CATSSGTSTQHF.

There are a few counts of this clonotype. The chain combines TRBV7-3 with TRBJ2-5; 7 bases agree with TRBD2. The length of the CDR3 is 14 residues. CDR1 and CDR2 from the germline V gene are SGHTA and FQGTGA. Trimming cost V 5 bases and J 5 bases; bases outside gene matches: 8. The CDR3 nucleotides are TGTGCCAGCAGCCCGGGGGGAACGGGGGAGACCCAGTACTTC. This sequence encodes CASSPGGTGETQYF. The complete variable domain, with remaining parts taken from reference TRBV7-3 and TRBJ2-5, reads GAGVSQTPSNKVTEKGKYVELRCDPISGHTALYWYRQSLGQGPEFLIYFQGTGAADDSGLPNDRFFAVRPEGSVSTLKIQRTERGDSAVYLCASSPGGTGETQYFGPGTRLLVL.

V gene TRBV3-1 combines with J gene TRBJ2-1; TRBD1 matches 9 bases. This CDR3 spans 14 amino acids. CDR1 is LGHDT and CDR2 is YNNKEL in the germline V gene (reference sequence). V lost 6 bases and J lost 9; bases outside the gene matches: 9. CDR3 DNA sequence: TGTGCCAGCAGTTTCGGACAGGGGAGGACTGAGCAGTTCTTC. Residues: CASSFGQGRTEQFF.

This chain joins TRBV28 and TRBJ2-3, with 7 nucleotides matching TRBD2. Germline-derived CDR1 and CDR2 are MDHEN and SYDVKM. V lost 4 bases to trimming and J lost 6 bases; unmatched junction nucleotides: 13. This CDR3 has 16 residues. The CDR3 protein is CASSSREGGLMDTQYF. For the CDR3, the DNA is TGTGCCAGCAGTTCCCGAGAGGGAGGGCTGATGGATACGCAGTATTTT. Based on the CDR3 plus reference TRBV28 and TRBJ2-3, the full variable domain is DVKVTQSSRYLVKRTGEKVFLECVQDMDHENMFWYRQDPGLGLRLIYFSYDVKMKEKGDIPEGYSVSREKKERFSLILESASTNQTSMYLCASSSREGGLMDTQYFGPGTRLTVL.

The genes are TRBV12-3 or TRBV12-4 and TRBJ2-2; TRBD2 is a possible D gene (5 bases). Trimming took 3 bases from V and 2 from J, leaving 13 bases between them. This CDR3 is built from 16 residues. CDR3 sequence (DNA): TGTGCCAGCAGTTTTGGTCTAGCCAAAAACACCGGGGAGCTGTTTTTT. Its protein product is CASSFGLAKNTGELFF.

The chain has TRBV24-1 and TRBJ2-1; perhaps D is TRBD1 or TRBD2 (7 bases each). With 3 bases removed from V and 9 bases from J, the gap between germline ends came to 17 bases. The CDR3 length is 15 residues. Germline CDR1 is KGHDR and CDR2 is SFDVKD. The CDR3 sequence: CATSDRAGGRGEQFF. CDR3 coding DNA: TGTGCCACCAGTGATAGAGCAGGGGGGAGGGGTGAGCAGTTCTTC.

This clonotype was picked up a small number of times. The chain has TRBV6-6 and TRBJ2-7; possible D gene TRBD2, 6 bases. Trimming took 5 bases from V and 6 from J, leaving 14 bases between them. The CDR3 consists of 13 residues. Germline CDR1 is MNHNY and CDR2 is SVGAGI (reference sequence). The CDR3 loop reads CASSRVSGLEQYF. In DNA, the CDR3 is TGTGCCAGCAGTCGCGTTTCGGGACTCGAGCAGTACTTC.

V gene TRBV2 combines with J gene TRBJ1-2; the D gene is possibly TRBD1 (6 bases). Germline V CDR1 and CDR2: SNHLY, FYNNEI. This CDR3 contains 14 residues. Trimming removed 4 bases from V and 2 bases from J, with 11 bases in between. Written as DNA, the CDR3 is TGTGCCAGCAGTGGCGGGGGCTGGAACTATGGCTACACCTTC. It is translated as CASSGGGWNYGYTF.

This chain links TRBV12-3 or TRBV12-4 with TRBJ2-7; D is unclear. The CDR3 consists of 11 residues. V lost 3 bases to trimming and J lost 10 bases, with 10 bases between them. The CDR3: CASSLEETQYV. CDR3 sequence (DNA): TGTGCCAGCAGTTTGGAAGAGACCCAGTACGTC.

The chain combines TRBV5-1 with TRBJ1-1, with a tentative D call TRBD1 (5 bases). The germline V gene encodes CDR1 SGHRS and CDR2 YFSETQ. Trimming took off 0 bases at V and 1 base at J, with 10 bases between the two ends. The CDR3 has 15 amino acids. The CDR3 region is CASSLEGAGNTEAFF. DNA for the CDR3: TGCGCCAGCAGCTTGGAAGGGGCAGGGAACACTGAAGCTTTCTTT.

The genes are TRBV4-1 and TRBJ2-7; TRBD2 agrees at 11 bases. The CDR3 length is 16 residues. The germline V gene has CDR1 MGHRA and CDR2 YSYEKL. V gave up 3 bases and J gave up 4 bases; unmatched junction bases: 8. This CDR3 reads CASSQDPGTSGYEQYF. CDR3 in DNA: TGCGCCAGCAGCCAGGATCCCGGGACTAGCGGTTACGAGCAGTACTTC.

Many counts were recorded for this clonotype. The chain recombines TRBV7-9 with TRBJ2-1, with D perhaps TRBD1 (5 bases). Per germline, CDR1 SEHNR and CDR2 FQNEAQ (reference sequence). CDR3 length equals 16 residues. Trimming left V 2 bases short and J 1 base short, with 12 bases between. The CDR3 DNA is TGTGCCAGCAGCTTAAGGGGCGTGGGGTCCTACAATGAGCAGTTCTTC. The encoded protein is CASSLRGVGSYNEQFF.

The V and J genes are TRBV12-3 or TRBV12-4 and TRBJ2-5, with D possibly being TRBD1 (5 bases). The assigned J gene may be wrong: the sequence end matches TRBJ2-7 better. This CDR3 region has 13 residues. DNA for the CDR3: TGTGCCAGCAGTTTAAAGGGGTGGGACGAGCAGTACTTC. Translation gives CASSLKGWDEQYF.

This clonotype was observed at least ten times. The chain uses TRBV20-1 and TRBJ2-1; 7 bases line up with TRBD2. CDR1 is DFQATT and CDR2 is SNEGSKA in the germline V gene (reference sequence). V was clipped by 5 bases and J by 5 bases; unmatched bases: 9. The CDR3 runs 14 residues. The CDR3 bases are TGCAGTGCTCCTGTGGCGGGAGAACACAATGAGCAGTTCTTC. Translated, it gives CSAPVAGEHNEQFF.

The V call is TRBV20-1, the J call TRBJ1-2; D may be TRBD1 (5 bases). CDR3 length: 14 residues. V dropped 5 bases and J dropped 2 bases, with 15 bases sitting between them. Germline CDR1 reads DFQATT; CDR2 reads SNEGSKA (reference sequence). The CDR3 DNA is TGCAGTGCTTTGGGGACGGGTTCGAACTATGGCTACACCTTC. Residues: CSALGTGSNYGYTF.

The chain is built from TRBV20-1 and TRBJ2-3, with a tentative D call TRBD2 (5 bases). The germline CDR1 and CDR2 sequences are DFQATT and SNEGSKA (reference sequence). The CDR3 extends over 14 amino acids. V dropped 5 bases and J dropped 4 bases, with 16 bases sitting between them. This chain's CDR3 is CSASWWRAADTQYF. The CDR3 nucleotides are TGCAGTGCTTCGTGGTGGCGGGCTGCAGATACGCAGTATTTT.

The chain joins TRBV20-1 to TRBJ1-2; TRBD1 is a possible D gene (6 bases). The CDR3 length is 13 residues. Germline CDR1 DFQATT, CDR2 SNEGSKA (reference sequence). Trimming stripped 0 bases from V and 12 bases from J, with 17 bases between. The CDR3 region has the DNA TGCAGTGCTAGAGATGAGACAGGTCTAGGCCACACCTTC. Translated: CSARDETGLGHTF.

The chain employs TRBV9 and TRBJ2-1, with D tentatively TRBD2 (7 bases). The V and J ends lost 3 bases and 4 bases respectively, with 14 bases between them. Germline lookup yields CDR1 SGDLS and CDR2 YYNGEE. CDR3 length: 15 amino acids. CDR3 sequence: CASSEGGWAYNEQFF. CDR3 nucleotide sequence: TGTGCCAGCAGCGAGGGGGGGTGGGCTTACAATGAGCAGTTCTTC.